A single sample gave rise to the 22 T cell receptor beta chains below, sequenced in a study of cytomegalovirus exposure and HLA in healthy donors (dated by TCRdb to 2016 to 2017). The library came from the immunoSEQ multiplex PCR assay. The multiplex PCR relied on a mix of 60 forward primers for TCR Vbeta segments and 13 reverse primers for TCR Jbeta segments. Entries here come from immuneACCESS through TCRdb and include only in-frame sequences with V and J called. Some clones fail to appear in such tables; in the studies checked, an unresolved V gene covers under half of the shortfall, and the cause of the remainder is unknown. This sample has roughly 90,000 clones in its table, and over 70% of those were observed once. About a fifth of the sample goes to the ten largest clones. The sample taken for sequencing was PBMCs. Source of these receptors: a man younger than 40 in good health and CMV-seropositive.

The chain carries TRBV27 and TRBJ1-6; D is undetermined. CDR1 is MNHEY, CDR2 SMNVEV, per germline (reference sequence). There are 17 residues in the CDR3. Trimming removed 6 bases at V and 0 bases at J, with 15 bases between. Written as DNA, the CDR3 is TGTGCCAGCAGCCCAACCTTAGTGAGCTCCTATAATTCACCCCTCCACTTT. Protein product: CASSPTLVSSYNSPLHF.

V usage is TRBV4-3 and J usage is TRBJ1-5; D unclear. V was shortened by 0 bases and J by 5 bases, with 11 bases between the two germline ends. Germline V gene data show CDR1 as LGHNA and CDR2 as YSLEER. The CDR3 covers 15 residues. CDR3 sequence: CASSQESNGYQPQHF. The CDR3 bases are TGCGCCAGCAGCCAAGAATCGAACGGTTATCAGCCCCAGCATTTT.

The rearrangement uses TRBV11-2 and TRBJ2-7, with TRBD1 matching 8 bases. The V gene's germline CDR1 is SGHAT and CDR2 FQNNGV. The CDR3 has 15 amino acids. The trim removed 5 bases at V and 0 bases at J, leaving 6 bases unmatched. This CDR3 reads CASSHWTGPSYEQYF. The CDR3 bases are TGTGCCAGCAGCCACTGGACAGGGCCCTCCTACGAGCAGTACTTC. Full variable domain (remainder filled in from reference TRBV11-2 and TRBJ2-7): EAGVAQSPRYKIIEKRQSVAFWCNPISGHATLYWYQQILGQGPKLLIQFQNNGVVDDSQLPKDRFSAERLKGVDSTLKIQPAKLEDSAVYLCASSHWTGPSYEQYFGPGTRLTVT.

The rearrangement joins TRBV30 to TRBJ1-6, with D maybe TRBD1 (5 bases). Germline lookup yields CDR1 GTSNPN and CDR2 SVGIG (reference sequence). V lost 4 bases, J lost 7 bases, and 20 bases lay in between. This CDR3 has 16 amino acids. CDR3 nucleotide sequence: TGTGCCTGGAACCAAGGCCCGGGACTATGGAATTCACCCCTCCACTTT. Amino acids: CAWNQGPGLWNSPLHF.

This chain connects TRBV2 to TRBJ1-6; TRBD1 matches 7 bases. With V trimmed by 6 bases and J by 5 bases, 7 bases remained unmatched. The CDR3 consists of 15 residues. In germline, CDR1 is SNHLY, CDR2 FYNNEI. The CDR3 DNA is TGTGCCAGCAGGGAGATAACAGGGGATAATTCACCCCTCCACTTT. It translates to CASREITGDNSPLHF.

For the CDR3, the DNA is TGTGCCAGTAGTGTCACAGCAGCCTACGAGCAGTACTTC. Translation: CASSVTAAYEQYF. V usage is TRBV19 and J usage is TRBJ2-7; D remains ambiguous. Germline CDR1 LNHDA, CDR2 SQIVND (reference sequence). This CDR3 is built from 13 residues. V lost 5 bases and J 2 bases, leaving 10 bases between the germline ends.

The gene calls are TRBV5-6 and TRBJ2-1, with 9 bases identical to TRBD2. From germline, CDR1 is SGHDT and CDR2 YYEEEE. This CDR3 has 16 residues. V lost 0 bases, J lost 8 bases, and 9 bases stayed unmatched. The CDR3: CASSLAWRGGSDEQFF. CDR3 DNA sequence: TGTGCCAGCAGCTTGGCCTGGCGGGGGGGATCAGATGAGCAGTTCTTC.

CDR3 residues: CASTPGGLETQYF. The DNA of the CDR3 is TGTGCCAGTACCCCTGGCGGGCTGGAGACCCAGTACTTC. The chain couples TRBV19 to TRBJ2-5, with a weak D call TRBD2 (5 bases). Deletions cut 7 bases from V and 5 bases from J, with 14 bases between. Germline values: CDR1 LNHDA, CDR2 SQIVND (reference sequence). The CDR3 runs to 13 residues. Full variable domain (missing parts from reference TRBV19 and TRBJ2-5): DGGITQSPKYLFRKEGQNVTLSCEQNLNHDAMYWYRQDPGQGLRLIYYSQIVNDFQKGDIAEGYSVSREKKESFPLTVTSAQKNPTAFYLCASTPGGLETQYFGPGTRLLVL.

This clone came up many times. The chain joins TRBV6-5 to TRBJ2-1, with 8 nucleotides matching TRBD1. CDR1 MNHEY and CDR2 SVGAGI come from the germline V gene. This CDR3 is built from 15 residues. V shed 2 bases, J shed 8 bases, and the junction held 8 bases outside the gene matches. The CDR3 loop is CASSYSQGAIDEQFF. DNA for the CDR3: TGTGCCAGCAGTTACAGCCAGGGGGCAATCGATGAGCAGTTCTTC.

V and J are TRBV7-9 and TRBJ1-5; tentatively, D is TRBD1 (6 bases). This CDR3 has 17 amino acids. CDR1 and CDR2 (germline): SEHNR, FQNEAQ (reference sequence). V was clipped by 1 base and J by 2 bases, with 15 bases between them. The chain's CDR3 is CASSLGPQGTGNQPQHF. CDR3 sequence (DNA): TGTGCCAGCAGCTTAGGGCCTCAGGGGACGGGCAATCAGCCCCAGCATTTT.

In DNA form, the CDR3 reads TGTGCCAGTACTGATAGGCCGGGAGGGGCCTCCTACAATGAGCAGTTCTTC. Amino acid sequence: CASTDRPGGASYNEQFF. The chain is built from TRBV19 and TRBJ2-1, with 8 bases matching TRBD2. The germline CDR1 and CDR2 sequences are LNHDA and SQIVND (reference sequence). This CDR3 has 17 residues. With V trimmed by 7 bases and J by 0 bases, 11 bases remained unmatched.

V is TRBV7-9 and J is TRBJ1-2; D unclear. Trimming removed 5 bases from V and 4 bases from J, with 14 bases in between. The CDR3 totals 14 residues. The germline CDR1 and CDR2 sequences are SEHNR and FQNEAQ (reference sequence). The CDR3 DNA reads TGTGCCAGCAGCCAACCCGGGAGGACCTATGGCTACACCTTC. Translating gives CASSQPGRTYGYTF.

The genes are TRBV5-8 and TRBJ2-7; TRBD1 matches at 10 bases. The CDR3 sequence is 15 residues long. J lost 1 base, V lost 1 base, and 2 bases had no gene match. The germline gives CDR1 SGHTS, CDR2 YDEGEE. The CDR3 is CASSLRQGASYEQYF. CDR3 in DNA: TGTGCCAGCAGCTTGCGACAGGGGGCGTCCTACGAGCAGTACTTC.

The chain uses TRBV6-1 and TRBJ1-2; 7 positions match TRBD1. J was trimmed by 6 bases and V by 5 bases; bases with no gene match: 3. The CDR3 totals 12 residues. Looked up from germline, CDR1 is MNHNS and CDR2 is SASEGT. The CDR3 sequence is CASSTGQHGYTF. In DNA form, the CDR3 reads TGTGCCAGCAGTACGGGACAGCATGGCTACACCTTC.

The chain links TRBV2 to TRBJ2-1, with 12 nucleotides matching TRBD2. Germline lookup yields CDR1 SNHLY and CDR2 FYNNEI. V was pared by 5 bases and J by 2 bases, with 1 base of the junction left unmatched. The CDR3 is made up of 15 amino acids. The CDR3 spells CASSRTSGAYNEQFF. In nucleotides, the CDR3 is TGTGCCAGCAGTCGGACTAGCGGGGCCTACAATGAGCAGTTCTTC.

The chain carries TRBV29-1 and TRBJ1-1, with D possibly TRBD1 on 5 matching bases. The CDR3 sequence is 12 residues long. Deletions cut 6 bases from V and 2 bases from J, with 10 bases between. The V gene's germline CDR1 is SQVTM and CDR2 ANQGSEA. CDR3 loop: CSVAGRNTEAFF. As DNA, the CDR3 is TGCAGCGTGGCGGGACGAAACACTGAAGCTTTCTTT.

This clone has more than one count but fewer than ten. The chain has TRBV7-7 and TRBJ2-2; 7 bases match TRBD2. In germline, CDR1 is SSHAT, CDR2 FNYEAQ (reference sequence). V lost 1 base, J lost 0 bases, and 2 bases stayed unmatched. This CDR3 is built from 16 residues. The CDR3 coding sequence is TGTGCCAGCAGCTTAGTCGCGGGAGCGAACACCGGGGAGCTGTTTTTT. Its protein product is CASSLVAGANTGELFF.

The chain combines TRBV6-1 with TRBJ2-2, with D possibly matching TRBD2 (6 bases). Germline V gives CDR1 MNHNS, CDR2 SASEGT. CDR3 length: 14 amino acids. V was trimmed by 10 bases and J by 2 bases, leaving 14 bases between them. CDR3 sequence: CATNRDLNTGELFF. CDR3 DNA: TGTGCCACCAACCGGGACTTAAACACCGGGGAGCTGTTTTTT.

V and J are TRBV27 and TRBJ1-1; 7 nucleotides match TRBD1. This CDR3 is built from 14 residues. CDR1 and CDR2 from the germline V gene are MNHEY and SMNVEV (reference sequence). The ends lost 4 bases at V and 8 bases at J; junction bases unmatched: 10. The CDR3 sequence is CASSSSGTVREAFF. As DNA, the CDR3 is TGTGCCAGCAGTTCCTCCGGGACAGTAAGGGAAGCTTTCTTT.

The CDR3 bases are TGTGCCAGTGGGCGGGCGGAGACCTACGAGCAGTACTTC. Its translation: CASGRAETYEQYF. The chain joins TRBV2 to TRBJ2-7, with D maybe TRBD2 (5 bases). CDR3 length: 13 residues. CDR1 and CDR2 (germline): SNHLY, FYNNEI. Trimming cost V 9 bases and J 2 bases, with 14 bases left between them. Using reference TRBV2 and TRBJ2-7 for the parts outside the CDR3, the full variable domain is EPEVTQTPSHQVTQMGQEVILRCVPISNHLYFYWYRQILGQKVEFLVSFYNNEISEKSEIFDDQFSVERPDGSNFTLKIRSTKLEDSAMYFCASGRAETYEQYFGPGTRLTVT.

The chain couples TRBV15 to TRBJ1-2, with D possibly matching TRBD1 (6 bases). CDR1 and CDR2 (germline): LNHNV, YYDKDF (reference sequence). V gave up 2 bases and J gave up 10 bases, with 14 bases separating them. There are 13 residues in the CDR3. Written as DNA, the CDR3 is TGTGCCACCAGCAGACAGGGGTCGTTGGACTACACCTTC. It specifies CATSRQGSLDYTF.

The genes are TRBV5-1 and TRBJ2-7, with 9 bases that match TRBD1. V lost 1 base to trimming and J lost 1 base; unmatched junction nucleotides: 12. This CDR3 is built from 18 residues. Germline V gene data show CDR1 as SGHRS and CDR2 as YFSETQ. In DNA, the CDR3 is TGCGCCAGCAGCTTGACAGGGGGCAAGGGATACCGTTCCTACGAGCAGTACTTC. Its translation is CASSLTGGKGYRSYEQYF.